This TCR beta chain was documented in a study of read filtering for tumor transcriptome and immune sequencing. Molecular barcoded adaptors covering alpha/delta and beta/gamma chains were used on approximately 400 ng RNA. Using its own MiXCR run on the reads, TCRdb lists one record per CDR3 protein. Here the sample spans some 15,000 distinct CDR3 sequences, roughly 22% being singletons. This clonotype was recorded at least ten times. The antigen is not known. The germline CDR1 and CDR2 sequences are MGHRA and YSYEKL. The CDR3 runs 15 residues. V lost 1 base and J 4 bases, leaving 10 bases between the germline ends. Study conclusions and caveats: The sorted CD138-negative fraction was a mixed bone marrow immune population, not purified T cells. Single-read clonotypes: roughly 86% of IR-seq clonotypes (about 4% of reads), around three quarters of RNA-seq clonotypes (roughly 45% of reads).

The clonotype was recovered from a donor at least 40 years old with multiple myeloma. The sequencing input was a population of CD138-negative cells sorted from bone marrow. This rearrangement joins TRBV4-1 to TRBJ2-2; D assignment may be TRBD1 or TRBD2 (5 bases each). This CDR3 reads CASSQGAGSTGELFF. CDR3 bases: TGCGCCAGCAGCCAAGGGGCAGGGAGCACCGGGGAGCTGTTTTTT.